A selection of T cell receptor beta chains follows, all from one sample in a study of blood T cell repertoires in COVID-19. Here immunoSEQ multiplex PCR was the method, and the copy in TCRdb shows in-frame clones only, minus some. This table holds 350,000 or so clones, around 90% found once. Sequencing was carried out using peripheral blood. The receptors shown here come from a man aged 18 to 30 with active or convalescent COVID-19. CDR3s leave out the opening cysteine and the closing phenylalanine or tryptophan. The order of the fields is V gene, J gene, CDR3 protein.

>TRBV27|TRBJ1-4
ASSRQGYPTNEKLF
>TRBV3-1/TRBV3-2|TRBJ2-7
ASSLWDRTYEQY
>TRBV29-1|TRBJ2-1
SYSPSGLSYNEQF
>TRBV27|TRBJ1-2
ASSLGGTFAYGYT
>TRBV18|TRBJ1-5
ASSPKLVSNQPQH
>TRBV4-3|TRBJ2-6
ASSLRTAGANVLT
>TRBV2|TRBJ1-2
ASVLQGVAYGYT
>TRBV30|TRBJ2-7
AWSDRGGYEQY
>TRBV6-6|TRBJ2-5
ASHTGTETQY
>TRBV7-2|TRBJ1-2
ASSLGGRVSSGYT
>TRBV6-2/TRBV6-3|TRBJ2-7
ASSRPPSGYEQY